The 27 T cell receptor beta chains given below trace back to one sample, sequenced in a study of shared clonotypes between healthy human individuals. Data came from immunoSEQ multiplex PCR; TCRdb stores just in-frame clones and leaves some out. The sample lists 2 million to 2.5 million clones, more than 85% occurring once. Source material: naive CD4+ T cells from PBMCs. Subset meaning: CD45RA+ positively selected. The receptors were sampled from a man between 18 and 29 years old in good health. Some clones in this sample may be carry-over from other donors' samples.

The chain joins TRBV18 to TRBJ2-5; 9 bases are shared with TRBD1. Germline trimming cut 1 base from V and 1 base from J; bases unmatched to any gene: 4. The germline V gene has CDR1 KGHSH and CDR2 LQKENI. The CDR3 contains 16 residues. This CDR3 is CASSPLTGGTQETQYF. CDR3 DNA: TGTGCCAGCTCACCACTGACAGGGGGTACCCAAGAGACCCAGTACTTC.

This clone has a handful of counts. The gene calls are TRBV5-4 and TRBJ1-1; TRBD1 aligns across 7 bases. There are 14 residues in the CDR3. Germline trimming cut 4 bases from V and 4 bases from J; bases unmatched to any gene: 7. CDR1 and CDR2 (germline): SGHNT, YYREEE (reference sequence). The CDR3 reads CASSRTDRITEAFF. The CDR3 coding sequence is TGTGCCAGCAGCCGGACGGACAGGATCACTGAAGCTTTCTTT.

This chain links TRBV2 with TRBJ2-5, with TRBD1 as a possible D gene (6 bases). Germline V gene data show CDR1 as SNHLY and CDR2 as FYNNEI. V lost 10 bases, J lost 5 bases, and 20 bases lay in between. The CDR3 length is 14 residues. Here the CDR3 reads CATRIDRSEETQYF. The CDR3 nucleotides are TGTGCCACCAGAATTGACAGGAGCGAGGAGACCCAGTACTTC.

This chain joins TRBV7-2 and TRBJ1-2; D may be TRBD1 (6 bases). Germline loops: CDR1 SGHTA, CDR2 FQGNSA. Trimming removed 5 bases from V and 5 bases from J, with 12 bases in between. This CDR3 is 13 amino acids long. Written as DNA, the CDR3 is TGTGCCAGCAGCCACGTGACAGGTTATGGCTACACCTTC. It specifies CASSHVTGYGYTF.

The V gene is TRBV10-3, the J gene TRBJ1-3; 12 bases agree with TRBD1. There are 19 residues in the CDR3. J was trimmed by 1 base and V by 5 bases; bases with no gene match: 12. From germline, CDR1 is ENHRY and CDR2 SYGVKD. DNA of the CDR3: TGTGCCATCAGTCCGGGACAGGGGGCGCGAAGGAAATCTGGAAACACCATATATTTT. This translates into CAISPGQGARRKSGNTIYF.

The V gene is TRBV27, the J gene TRBJ1-1, with D maybe TRBD1 (6 bases). V was pared by 6 bases and J by 5 bases, with 25 bases between. Germline CDR1 and CDR2: MNHEY and SMNVEV (reference sequence). There are 17 residues in the CDR3. The CDR3 DNA sequence: TGTGCCAGCAGACGTCAAATAAACAGGGTTTTGGGGACTGAAGCTTTCTTT. Translation: CASRRQINRVLGTEAFF.

The chain carries TRBV5-1 and TRBJ1-1; a weak D match, TRBD1 (6 bases). Germline lookup yields CDR1 SGHRS and CDR2 YFSETQ. The CDR3 spans 15 residues. V lost 3 bases and J lost 6, with 18 bases in between. DNA of the CDR3: TGCGCCAGCAGCTCGGGGGCCTCCAGGACTTCTGAAGCTTTCTTT. Translated, it gives CASSSGASRTSEAFF.

The chain carries TRBV10-1 and TRBJ2-7; TRBD1 or TRBD2 may be the D gene (5 bases each). The CDR3 sequence is 13 residues long. Trimming left V 6 bases short and J 0 bases short, with 9 bases between. Germline CDR1 and CDR2: WNHNN and SYGVQD (reference sequence). Here the CDR3 reads CASSSGASYEQYF. CDR3 nucleotide sequence: TGCGCCAGCAGCTCCGGGGCCTCCTACGAGCAGTACTTC.

This sequence joins TRBV5-1 and TRBJ1-1, with D uncertain. There are 18 residues in the CDR3. The germline V gene has CDR1 SGHRS and CDR2 YFSETQ. Trimming removed 2 bases from V and 1 base from J, with 21 bases in between. CDR3 residues: CASSFGPGGRGRNTEAFF. The CDR3 DNA reads as TGCGCCAGCAGCTTCGGCCCAGGTGGGCGAGGAAGGAACACTGAAGCTTTCTTT.

J is TRBJ1-4 and V is TRBV5-6; no firm D call. The CDR3 covers 14 residues. The germline gives CDR1 SGHDT, CDR2 YYEEEE. Trimming pared 0 bases from V and 7 bases from J, leaving 10 bases between. The CDR3 sequence: CASSLGPEPEKLFF. CDR3 nucleotide sequence: TGTGCCAGCAGCTTGGGTCCGGAGCCTGAAAAACTGTTTTTT.

This rearrangement joins TRBV7-9 to TRBJ2-3, with D tentatively TRBD2 (7 bases). The V gene's germline CDR1 is SEHNR and CDR2 FQNEAQ (reference sequence). The CDR3 has 16 amino acids. Trimming cost V 4 bases and J 4 bases, with 18 bases left between them. The CDR3 spells CASSSRGGSRADTQYF. Here the CDR3 DNA reads TGTGCCAGCAGCTCAAGGGGGGGTTCGAGGGCAGATACGCAGTATTTT.

In this sample, this clone turned up a few times. Other DNA sequences within the sample encode an identical CDR3. The chain joins TRBV7-9 to TRBJ1-1, with D possibly matching TRBD1 (6 bases). V was cut by 5 bases and J by 4 bases, with 11 bases left in between. The CDR3 loop spans 13 amino acids. Germline V gene data show CDR1 as SEHNR and CDR2 as FQNEAQ (reference sequence). CDR3 DNA: TGTGCCAGCAGCCTACAGGGAGGCACTGAAGCTTTCTTT. Residues: CASSLQGGTEAFF.

Points on this clone: Other DNA sequences in this sample translate to the same CDR3. CDR3 region: CSAGLGGEQYF. The CDR3 DNA sequence: TGCAGTGCGGGTTTAGGGGGGGAGCAGTACTTC. J is TRBJ2-7 and V is TRBV20-1; D tentatively fits TRBD1 or TRBD2 (6 bases each). The germline gives CDR1 DFQATT, CDR2 SNEGSKA (reference sequence). The CDR3 runs 11 residues. V lost 6 bases to trimming and J lost 7 bases, with 13 bases between them.

Only one count was recorded for this clone. The chain links TRBV4-1 to TRBJ2-7, with 9 bases lining up with TRBD2. The V gene's germline CDR1 is MGHRA and CDR2 YSYEKL. Trimming cost V 6 bases and J 4 bases; bases outside gene matches: 10. The CDR3 sequence is 15 residues long. CDR3 sequence: CASSQLGLASYEQYF. The CDR3 region has the DNA TGCGCCAGCAGTCAATTAGGACTAGCGAGTTACGAGCAGTACTTC.

The chain uses TRBV10-3 and TRBJ2-3; D might be TRBD2 (5 bases). The germline V gene encodes CDR1 ENHRY and CDR2 SYGVKD. Between the trimmed V and J ends, which lost 0 bases and 3 bases, there was a span of 7 bases. The CDR3 is 14 amino acids. Here the CDR3 reads CAISESPGTDTQYF. Written as DNA, the CDR3 is TGTGCCATCAGTGAGTCACCGGGAACAGATACGCAGTATTTT.

The chain is built from TRBV19 and TRBJ1-5; 7 bases align to TRBD1. V trimming: 5 bases; J trimming: 4 bases; junction bases outside the gene matches: 5. CDR1 LNHDA and CDR2 SQIVND come from the germline V gene (reference sequence). The CDR3 loop spans 14 amino acids. CDR3 DNA: TGTGCCAGTAGTCCCACAGGGGAGAATCAGCCCCAGCATTTT. Amino acid sequence: CASSPTGENQPQHF.

The chain has TRBV5-4 and TRBJ1-1; unclear D gene. The CDR3 has 15 amino acids. Trimming pared 1 base from V and 3 bases from J, leaving 13 bases between. Germline assignment: CDR1 SGHNT and CDR2 YYREEE (reference sequence). CDR3 in amino acids: CASSLYSGRDTEAFF. In DNA form, the CDR3 reads TGTGCCAGCAGCTTGTACTCCGGGCGTGACACTGAAGCTTTCTTT.

On this clone: The junction departs from the called germline gene at one end, perhaps through a read error. This rearrangement joins TRBV11-2 to TRBJ2-3; D possibly uses TRBD1 or TRBD2 (6 bases each). CDR1 and CDR2 from the germline V gene are SGHAT and FQNNGV. This CDR3 spans 13 amino acids. CDR3 loop: CASSPGATVTQYF. The CDR3, as DNA: TGTGCCAGCAGCCCGGGGGCGACAGTTACGCAGTATTTT.

In this sample, this clone turned up once. CDR3 sequence reads: CASSLITQPQHF. Here the CDR3 DNA reads TGTGCCAGCAGTTTGATTACTCAGCCCCAGCATTTT. The chain combines TRBV28 with TRBJ1-5, with unresolved D. V lost 3 bases and J lost 6, with 6 bases in between. Germline V gene lookup returns CDR1 MDHEN and CDR2 SYDVKM. The CDR3 consists of 12 residues. Together with reference TRBV28 and TRBJ1-5, the CDR3 gives the full variable domain: DVKVTQSSRYLVKRTGEKVFLECVQDMDHENMFWYRQDPGLGLRLIYFSYDVKMKEKGDIPEGYSVSREKKERFSLILESASTNQTSMYLCASSLITQPQHFGDGTRLSIL.

The rearrangement links TRBV5-1 to TRBJ1-2, with D perhaps matching TRBD1 (6 bases). There are 15 residues in the CDR3. V was trimmed by 0 bases and J by 0 bases, leaving 9 bases between them. The germline V gene encodes CDR1 SGHRS and CDR2 YFSETQ. CDR3 nucleotides: TGCGCCAGCAGCTTGGAGGGGGACTCTAACTATGGCTACACCTTC. As protein: CASSLEGDSNYGYTF.

As for this clone: The identical CDR3 is also encoded by other nucleotide sequences in the sample. The genes are TRBV18 and TRBJ1-4, with unresolved D. The CDR3 totals 15 residues. V lost 0 bases to trimming and J lost 8 bases, with 13 bases between them. Looked up from germline, CDR1 is KGHSH and CDR2 is LQKENI. The CDR3: CASSPPSGVGEKLFF. CDR3 bases: TGTGCCAGCTCACCACCGAGTGGGGTTGGCGAAAAACTGTTTTTT. Full variable domain (remainder filled in from reference TRBV18 and TRBJ1-4): NAGVMQNPRHLVRRRGQEARLRCSPMKGHSHVYWYRQLPEEGLKFMVYLQKENIIDESGMPKERFSAEFPKEGPSILRIQQVVRGDSAAYFCASSPPSGVGEKLFFGSGTQLSVL.

The chain has TRBV19 and TRBJ2-7, with 10 bases identical to TRBD1. V lost 6 bases and J lost 0; bases outside the gene matches: 5. The CDR3 sequence is 15 residues long. Germline V gene lookup returns CDR1 LNHDA and CDR2 SQIVND (reference sequence). In DNA form, the CDR3 reads TGTGCCAGTAGGCGACAGGGGGCCAGCTCCTACGAGCAGTACTTC. Protein sequence: CASRRQGASSYEQYF.

The chain uses TRBV30 and TRBJ2-5; no firm D call. The J call may be wrong; the DNA end is better matched by TRBJ2-7. Germline-derived CDR1 and CDR2 are GTSNPN and SVGIG (reference sequence). This CDR3 spans 12 amino acids. The CDR3 coding sequence is TGTGCCTGGAGCGGCGACACCTACGAGCAGTACTTC. Translation: CAWSGDTYEQYF.

The rearrangement uses TRBV7-2 and TRBJ1-6; TRBD1 matches 8 bases. V shed 4 bases, J shed 5 bases, and the junction held 4 bases outside the gene matches. There are 15 residues in the CDR3. From germline, CDR1 is SGHTA and CDR2 FQGNSA. This CDR3 reads CASSWGQVNNSPLHF. For the CDR3, the DNA is TGTGCCAGCAGCTGGGGACAGGTGAATAATTCACCCCTCCACTTT.

This chain links TRBV2 with TRBJ2-7; perhaps TRBD2 as D (6 bases). V was clipped by 4 bases and J by 3 bases, with 13 bases between them. Germline lookup yields CDR1 SNHLY and CDR2 FYNNEI. CDR3 size: 14 residues. The CDR3 protein is CASSVRDSYYEQYF. The DNA of the CDR3 is TGTGCCAGCAGTGTCCGGGACTCATACTACGAGCAGTACTTC.

This clone has only one observation. The CDR3 DNA reads as TGCGCCAGTTCGGACGGACCCCTAAGCTCTGGAAACACCATATATTTT. Translation gives CASSDGPLSSGNTIYF. The chain employs TRBV5-1 and TRBJ1-3, with D unclear. Germline CDR1 is SGHRS and CDR2 is YFSETQ. The CDR3 sequence is 16 residues long. Deletions cut 8 bases from V and 0 bases from J, with 18 bases between.

The rearrangement links TRBV5-5 to TRBJ2-7; no clear D. Trimming removed 4 bases at V and 2 bases at J, with 13 bases between. CDR3 size: 14 residues. The germline gives CDR1 SGHKS, CDR2 YYEKEE (reference sequence). The CDR3 spells CASSLRGVTYEQYF. In DNA, the CDR3 is TGTGCCAGCAGCCTACGTGGTGTTACCTACGAGCAGTACTTC.